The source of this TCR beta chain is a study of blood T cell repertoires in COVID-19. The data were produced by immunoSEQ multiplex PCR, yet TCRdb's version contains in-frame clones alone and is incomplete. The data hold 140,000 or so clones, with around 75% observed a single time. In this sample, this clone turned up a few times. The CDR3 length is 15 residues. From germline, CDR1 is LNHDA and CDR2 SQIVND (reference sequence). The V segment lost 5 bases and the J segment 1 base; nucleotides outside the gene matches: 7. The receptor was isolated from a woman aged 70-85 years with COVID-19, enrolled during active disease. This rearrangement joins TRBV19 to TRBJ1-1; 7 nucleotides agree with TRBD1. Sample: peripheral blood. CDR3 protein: CASSPDRAWNTEAFF. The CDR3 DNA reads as TGTGCCAGTAGTCCCGACAGGGCGTGGAACACTGAAGCTTTCTTT.